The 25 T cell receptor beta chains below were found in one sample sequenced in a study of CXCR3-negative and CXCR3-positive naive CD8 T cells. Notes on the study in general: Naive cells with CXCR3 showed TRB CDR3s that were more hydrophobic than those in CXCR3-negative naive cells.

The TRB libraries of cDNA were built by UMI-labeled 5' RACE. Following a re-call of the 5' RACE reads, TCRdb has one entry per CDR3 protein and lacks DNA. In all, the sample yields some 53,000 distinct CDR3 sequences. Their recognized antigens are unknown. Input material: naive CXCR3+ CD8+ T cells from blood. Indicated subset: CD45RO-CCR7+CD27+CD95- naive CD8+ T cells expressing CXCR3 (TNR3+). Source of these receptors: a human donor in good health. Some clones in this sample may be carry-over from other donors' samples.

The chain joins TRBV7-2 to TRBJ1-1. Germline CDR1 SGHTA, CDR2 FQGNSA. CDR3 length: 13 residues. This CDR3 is CASSLGMRTEAFF. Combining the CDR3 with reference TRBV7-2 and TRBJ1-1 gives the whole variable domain GAGVSQSPSNKVTEKGKDVELRCDPISGHTALYWYRQSLGQGLEFLIYFQGNSAPDKSGLPSDRFSAERTGGSVSTLTIQRTQQEDSAVYLCASSLGMRTEAFFGQGTRLTVV.

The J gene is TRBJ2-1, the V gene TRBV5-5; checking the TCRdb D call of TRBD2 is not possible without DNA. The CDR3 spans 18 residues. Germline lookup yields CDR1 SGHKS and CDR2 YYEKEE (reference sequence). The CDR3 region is CASSPLLVGPSSYNEQFF. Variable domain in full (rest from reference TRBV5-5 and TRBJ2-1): DAGVTQSPTHLIKTRGQQVTLRCSPISGHKSVSWYQQVLGQGPQFIFQYYEKEERGRGNFPDRFSARQFPNYSSELNVNALLLGDSALYLCASSPLLVGPSSYNEQFFGPGTRLTVL.

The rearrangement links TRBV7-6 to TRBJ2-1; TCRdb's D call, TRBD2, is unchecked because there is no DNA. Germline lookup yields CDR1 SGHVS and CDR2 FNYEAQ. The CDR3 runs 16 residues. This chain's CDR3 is CASSLEASDTYNEQFF. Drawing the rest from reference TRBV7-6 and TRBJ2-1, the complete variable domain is GAGVSQSPRYKVTKRGQDVALRCDPISGHVSLYWYRQALGQGPEFLTYFNYEAQQDKSGLPNDRFSAERPEGSISTLTIQRTEQRDSAMYRCASSLEASDTYNEQFFGPGTRLTVL.

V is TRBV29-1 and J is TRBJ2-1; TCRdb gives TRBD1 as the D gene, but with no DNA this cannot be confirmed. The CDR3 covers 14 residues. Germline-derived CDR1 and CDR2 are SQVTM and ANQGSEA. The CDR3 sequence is CSVVGWTTYNEQFF.

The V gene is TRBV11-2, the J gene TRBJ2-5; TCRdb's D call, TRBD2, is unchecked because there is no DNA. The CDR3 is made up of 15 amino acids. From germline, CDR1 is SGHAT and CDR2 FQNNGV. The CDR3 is CASSRLARDQETQYF.

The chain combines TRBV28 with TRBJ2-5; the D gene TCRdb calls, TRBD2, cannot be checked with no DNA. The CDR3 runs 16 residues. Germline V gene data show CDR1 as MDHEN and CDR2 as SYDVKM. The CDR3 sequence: CASSLFASGEKETQYF. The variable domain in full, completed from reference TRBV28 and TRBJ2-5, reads DVKVTQSSRYLVKRTGEKVFLECVQDMDHENMFWYRQDPGLGLRLIYFSYDVKMKEKGDIPEGYSVSREKKERFSLILESASTNQTSMYLCASSLFASGEKETQYFGPGTRLLVL.

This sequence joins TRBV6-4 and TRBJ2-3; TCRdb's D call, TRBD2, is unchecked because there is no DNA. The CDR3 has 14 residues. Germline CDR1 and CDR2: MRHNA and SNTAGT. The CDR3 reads CASSDSNGPDTQYF.

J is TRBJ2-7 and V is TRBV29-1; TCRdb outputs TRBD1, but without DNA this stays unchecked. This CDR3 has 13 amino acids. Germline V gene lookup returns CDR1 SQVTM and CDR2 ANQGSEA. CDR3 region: CSFRRESSYEQYF.

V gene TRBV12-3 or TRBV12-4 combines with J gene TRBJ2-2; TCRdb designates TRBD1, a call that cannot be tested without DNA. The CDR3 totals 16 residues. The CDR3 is CASGSPGQGASGELFF.

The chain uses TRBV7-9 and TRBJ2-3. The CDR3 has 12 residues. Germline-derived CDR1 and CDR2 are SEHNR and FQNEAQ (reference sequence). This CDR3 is CASSSHPHTQYF.

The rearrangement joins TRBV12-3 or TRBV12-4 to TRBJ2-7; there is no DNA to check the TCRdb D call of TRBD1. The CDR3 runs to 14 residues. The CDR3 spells CASSFAPFTYEQYF.

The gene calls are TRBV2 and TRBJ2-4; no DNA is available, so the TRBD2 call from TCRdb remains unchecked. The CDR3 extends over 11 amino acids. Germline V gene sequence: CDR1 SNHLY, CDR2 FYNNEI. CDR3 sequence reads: CASWNSPIQYF.

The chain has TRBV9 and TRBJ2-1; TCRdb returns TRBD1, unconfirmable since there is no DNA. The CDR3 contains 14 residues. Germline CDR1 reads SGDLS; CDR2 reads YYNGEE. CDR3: CASSFGQGHNEQFF. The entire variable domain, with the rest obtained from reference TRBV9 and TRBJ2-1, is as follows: DSGVTQTPKHLITATGQRVTLRCSPRSGDLSVYWYQQSLDQGLQFLIQYYNGEERAKGNILERFSAQQFPDLHSELNLSSLELGDSALYFCASSFGQGHNEQFFGPGTRLTVL.

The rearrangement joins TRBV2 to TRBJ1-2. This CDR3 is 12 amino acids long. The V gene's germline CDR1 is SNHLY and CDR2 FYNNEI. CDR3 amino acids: CASMWEKYGYTF.

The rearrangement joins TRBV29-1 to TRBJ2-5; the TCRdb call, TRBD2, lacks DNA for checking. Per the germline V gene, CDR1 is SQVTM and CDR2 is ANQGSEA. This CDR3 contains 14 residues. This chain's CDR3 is CSVEEEGIRETQYF. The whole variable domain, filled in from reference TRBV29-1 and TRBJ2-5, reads SAVISQKPSRDICQRGTSLTIQCQVDSQVTMMFWYRQQPGQSLTLIATANQGSEATYESGFVIDKFPISRPNLTFSTLTVSNMSPEDSSIYLCSVEEEGIRETQYFGPGTRLLVL.

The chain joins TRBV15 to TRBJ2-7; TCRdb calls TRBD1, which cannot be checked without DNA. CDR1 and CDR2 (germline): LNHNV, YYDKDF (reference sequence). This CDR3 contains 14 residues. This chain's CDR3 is CATSRDSWGGEQYF.

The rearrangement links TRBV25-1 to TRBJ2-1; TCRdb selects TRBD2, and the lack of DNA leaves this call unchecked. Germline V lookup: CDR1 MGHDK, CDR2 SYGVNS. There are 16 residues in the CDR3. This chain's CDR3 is CASSDLGGGDYNEQFF.

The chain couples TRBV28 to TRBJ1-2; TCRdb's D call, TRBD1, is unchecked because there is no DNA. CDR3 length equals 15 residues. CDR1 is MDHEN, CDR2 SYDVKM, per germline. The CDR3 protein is CASSLFIGGNYGYTF.

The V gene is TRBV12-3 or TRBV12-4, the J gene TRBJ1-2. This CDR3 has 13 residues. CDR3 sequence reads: CASSSTPIYGYTF.

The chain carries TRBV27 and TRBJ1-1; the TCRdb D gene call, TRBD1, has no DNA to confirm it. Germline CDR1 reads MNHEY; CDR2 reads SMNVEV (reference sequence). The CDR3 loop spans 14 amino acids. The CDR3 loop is CASSGGGLNTEAFF.

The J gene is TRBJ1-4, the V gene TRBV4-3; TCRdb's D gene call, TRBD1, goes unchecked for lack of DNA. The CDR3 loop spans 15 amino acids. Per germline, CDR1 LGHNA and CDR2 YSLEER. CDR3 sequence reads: CASSPFRELPEKLFF.

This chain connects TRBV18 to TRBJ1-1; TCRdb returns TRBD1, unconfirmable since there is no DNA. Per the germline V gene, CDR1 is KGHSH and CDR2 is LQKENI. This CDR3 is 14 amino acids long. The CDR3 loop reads CASSPSAGVFEAFF.

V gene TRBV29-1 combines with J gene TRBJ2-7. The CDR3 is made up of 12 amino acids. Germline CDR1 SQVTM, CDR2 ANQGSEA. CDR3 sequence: CSVADTNYEQYF.

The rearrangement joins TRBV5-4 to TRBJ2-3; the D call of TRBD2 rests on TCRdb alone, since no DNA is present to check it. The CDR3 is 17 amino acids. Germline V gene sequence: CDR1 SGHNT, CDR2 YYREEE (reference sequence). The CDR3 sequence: CASSLTSLAGVTDTQYF.

The chain's CDR3 is CSVPLAADEQFF. The rearrangement uses TRBV29-1 and TRBJ2-1; TCRdb's assignment of TRBD1 cannot be checked, as there is no DNA. CDR3 size: 12 residues. Germline V gene data show CDR1 as SQVTM and CDR2 as ANQGSEA.